This passage covers 27 T cell receptor beta chains from one sample sequenced in a study of Ad26.COV2.S vaccination and SARS-CoV-2 variants. Measured with immunoSEQ multiplex PCR; TCRdb has only the in-frame clones, and not every one. Here the sample spans about 380,000 clones, roughly 85% being singletons. Indicated treatment: about 20 received Ad26.COV2.S at low or high dose, single or two shots; roughly five received placebo; per-sample allocation not given. Collection of samples fell on day 63 after the first vaccine or placebo injection. This sample comprised peripheral blood, obtained in a trial of Ad26.COV2.S vaccine versus placebo. The source is a person aged 18-60 years who received the Ad26.COV2.S COVID-19 vaccine or a placebo.

The sample holds one count of this clone. The gene calls are TRBV29-1 and TRBJ1-1; possibly TRBD1 for D (5 bases). Trimming left V 7 bases short and J 5 bases short, with 14 bases between. The CDR3 spans 12 residues. Germline V gives CDR1 SQVTM, CDR2 ANQGSEA. The CDR3 loop reads CSGGSARTEAFF. The DNA of the CDR3 is TGCAGCGGGGGGTCCGCCAGGACTGAAGCTTTCTTT. The variable domain in full, completed from reference TRBV29-1 and TRBJ1-1, reads SAVISQKPSRDICQRGTSLTIQCQVDSQVTMMFWYRQQPGQSLTLIATANQGSEATYESGFVIDKFPISRPNLTFSTLTVSNMSPEDSSIYLCSGGSARTEAFFGQGTRLTVV.

The chain has TRBV12-3 or TRBV12-4 and TRBJ2-1; perhaps TRBD2 as D (6 bases). This CDR3 region has 13 residues. V lost 7 bases and J 4 bases, leaving 11 bases between the germline ends. CDR3 loop: CASTLLAYNEQFF. The CDR3 nucleotides are TGTGCCAGCACCCTTCTAGCGTACAATGAGCAGTTCTTC.

In this sample, this clone turned up once. This sequence joins TRBV7-3 and TRBJ2-3, with 7 bases aligning to TRBD1. Trimming at V came to 5 bases and at J to 3 bases, leaving 8 bases not matched to a gene. Germline CDR1 reads SGHTA; CDR2 reads FQGTGA. This CDR3 has 15 amino acids. CDR3 coding DNA: TGTGCCAGCAGCCGGGCGGCAGGGGGAACAGATACGCAGTATTTT. Translated: CASSRAAGGTDTQYF.

The chain has TRBV7-8 and TRBJ1-1; 7 bases are a match to TRBD1. This CDR3 spans 15 amino acids. The germline CDR1 and CDR2 sequences are SGHVS and FQNEAQ. The J segment lost 5 bases and the V segment lost 5 bases, leaving 11 bases of the junction unmatched. CDR3 region: CASSRMRTGDTEAFF. As DNA, the CDR3 is TGTGCCAGCAGCCGAATGCGGACAGGAGATACTGAAGCTTTCTTT.

V usage is TRBV19 and J usage is TRBJ1-3, with no clear D. Looked up from germline, CDR1 is LNHDA and CDR2 is SQIVND (reference sequence). The V end was cut by 7 bases, the J end by 0 bases, with 7 bases between. This CDR3 spans 13 amino acids. The CDR3 reads CASKRGSGNTIYF. CDR3 nucleotide sequence: TGTGCCAGTAAAAGAGGCTCTGGAAACACCATATATTTT.

The J gene is TRBJ2-5, the V gene TRBV7-2; D possibly uses TRBD1 or TRBD2 (6 bases each). Per germline, CDR1 SGHTA and CDR2 FQGNSA. V dropped 5 bases and J dropped 0 bases, with 16 bases sitting between them. The length of the CDR3 is 16 residues. CDR3 loop: CASSLLGGGHQETQYF. In DNA, the CDR3 is TGTGCCAGCAGCCTCCTCGGGGGCGGGCACCAAGAGACCCAGTACTTC.

This chain connects TRBV5-6 to TRBJ1-2, with D tentatively TRBD1 (6 bases). CDR1 and CDR2 from the germline V gene are SGHDT and YYEEEE. The CDR3 totals 14 residues. The V gene lost 4 bases and the J gene lost 2 bases, with 12 bases spanning the gap. The CDR3 sequence: CASSPGTRNYGYTF. The CDR3 DNA reads TGTGCCAGCAGCCCCGGGACAAGGAACTATGGCTACACCTTC.

Of note for this clone: At one end, the junction sequence differs from germline, possibly due to a read error. The rearrangement joins TRBV4-2 to TRBJ2-2; the D gene could be TRBD1 or TRBD2 (6 bases each). The germline CDR1 and CDR2 sequences are LGHNA and YNFKEQ. This CDR3 is built from 15 residues. The CDR3 loop is CASRQGGGNTGELFF. CDR3 bases: TGTGCCAGCAGACAAGGGGGAGGGAACACCGGGGAGCTGTTTTTT.

The chain uses TRBV18 and TRBJ1-5; the D is unclear. V lost 3 bases and J lost 0, with 9 bases in between. This CDR3 has 15 amino acids. The germline V gene encodes CDR1 KGHSH and CDR2 LQKENI. DNA of the CDR3: TGTGCCAGCTCACCGACCCGCCATAGCAATCAGCCCCAGCATTTT. Its protein product is CASSPTRHSNQPQHF.

The rearrangement uses TRBV7-2 and TRBJ2-3; no clear D. Germline lookup yields CDR1 SGHTA and CDR2 FQGNSA. The V end was cut by 5 bases, the J end by 0 bases, with 3 bases between. The CDR3 has 12 amino acids. CDR3 coding DNA: TGTGCCAGCAGCACCAGCACAGATACGCAGTATTTT. It translates to CASSTSTDTQYF.

The sample holds many counts of this clone. This chain connects TRBV7-6 to TRBJ2-7; possible D gene TRBD1, 5 bases. The V gene's germline CDR1 is SGHVS and CDR2 FNYEAQ. V lost 2 bases to trimming and J lost 3 bases, with 8 bases between them. This CDR3 comprises 13 residues. The CDR3 nucleotides read TGTGCCAGCAGCTTAACCAGGGACTACGAGCAGTACTTC. Translated: CASSLTRDYEQYF.

The chain employs TRBV19 and TRBJ2-7; 8 nucleotides match TRBD1. The CDR3 covers 15 residues. Per germline, CDR1 LNHDA and CDR2 SQIVND (reference sequence). The trim removed 6 bases at V and 4 bases at J, leaving 11 bases unmatched. CDR3 protein: CASRSKGQVNYEQYF. As DNA, the CDR3 is TGTGCCAGTAGATCGAAGGGACAGGTAAATTACGAGCAGTACTTC.

J is TRBJ1-5 and V is TRBV30; no definite D call. Germline assignment: CDR1 GTSNPN and CDR2 SVGIG (reference sequence). Deletions cut 5 bases from V and 5 bases from J, with 13 bases between. This CDR3 region has 13 residues. CDR3 nucleotides: TGTGCCTGGGCGGACGGCGGTTATCAGCCCCAGCATTTT. Its translation is CAWADGGYQPQHF. Using reference TRBV30 and TRBJ1-5 for the parts outside the CDR3, the full variable domain is SQTIHQWPATLVQPVGSPLSLECTVEGTSNPNLYWYRQAAGRGLQLLFYSVGIGQISSEVPQNLSASRPQDRQFILSSKKLLLSDSGFYLCAWADGGYQPQHFGDGTRLSIL.

The chain couples TRBV7-9 to TRBJ1-2, with D unclear. Per germline, CDR1 SEHNR and CDR2 FQNEAQ (reference sequence). The germline V and J ends were trimmed by 1 base and 6 bases, with 6 bases remaining between them. This CDR3 comprises 12 residues. The CDR3 here is CASSLGLDGYTF. The CDR3 DNA reads TGTGCCAGCAGCTTAGGATTGGATGGCTACACCTTC.

This clone was counted a few times. This rearrangement joins TRBV6-1 to TRBJ2-7, with D uncertain. The germline V and J ends were trimmed by 2 bases and 2 bases, with 16 bases remaining between them. Germline CDR1 is MNHNS and CDR2 is SASEGT. The CDR3 runs to 16 residues. CDR3 nucleotide sequence: TGTGCCAGCAGTGAACTAGGGTATGGGTTGACCTACGAGCAGTACTTC. It encodes CASSELGYGLTYEQYF.

The chain carries TRBV20-1 and TRBJ1-4; no firm D call. V was cut by 6 bases and J by 6 bases, with 8 bases left in between. The CDR3 spans 11 residues. Germline assignment: CDR1 DFQATT and CDR2 SNEGSKA (reference sequence). CDR3 nucleotide sequence: TGCAGTGCGAGGACCCATGAAAAACTGTTTTTT. This translates into CSARTHEKLFF.

The gene calls are TRBV5-1 and TRBJ1-2; D may be TRBD1 (5 bases). CDR3 length: 14 residues. CDR1 and CDR2 (germline): SGHRS, YFSETQ. V lost 0 bases and J lost 8, with 14 bases in between. CDR3 protein: CASSLEVGRTGYTF. CDR3 nucleotides: TGCGCCAGCAGCTTGGAGGTGGGGCGCACAGGCTACACCTTC.

The chain carries TRBV5-4 and TRBJ2-2, with no clear D. Trimming removed 5 bases from V and 2 bases from J, with 7 bases in between. Germline V lookup: CDR1 SGHNT, CDR2 YYREEE (reference sequence). This CDR3 comprises 13 residues. The CDR3 sequence: CASRHRNTGELFF. In nucleotides, the CDR3 is TGTGCCAGCAGACATAGAAACACCGGGGAGCTGTTTTTT.

The chain uses TRBV7-9 and TRBJ2-2, with D possibly being TRBD1 (6 bases). V lost 2 bases to trimming and J lost 6 bases, with 10 bases between them. Germline CDR1 and CDR2: SEHNR and FQNEAQ (reference sequence). The CDR3 totals 14 residues. The CDR3 DNA follows: TGTGCCAGCAGCTTACTAGCAGGGGCCGGGGAGCTGTTTTTT. Translating gives CASSLLAGAGELFF.

V usage is TRBV23-1 and J usage is TRBJ1-2, with D hard to call. TRBV23-1 is an ORF, and what it does is uncertain. The CDR3 consists of 13 residues. The V gene lost 4 bases and the J gene lost 8 bases, with 14 bases spanning the gap. CDR3 residues: CASSPVGFRGYTF. DNA of the CDR3: TGCGCCAGCAGTCCGGTTGGCTTCAGGGGCTACACCTTC.

In its sample, this clone was seen once. The chain links TRBV4-1 to TRBJ2-7; the D is unclear. The V end lost 4 bases, the J end lost 5 bases, and 12 bases lay between the germline ends. The CDR3 is 13 amino acids. Germline V gene data show CDR1 as MGHRA and CDR2 as YSYEKL. CDR3 loop: CASSLILRDEQYF. The CDR3 DNA follows: TGCGCCAGCAGCCTTATTCTCCGGGACGAGCAGTACTTC.

This chain connects TRBV19 to TRBJ2-2, with D perhaps TRBD2 (6 bases). This CDR3 has 17 residues. Deletions cut 5 bases from V and 8 bases from J, with 24 bases between. The V gene's germline CDR1 is LNHDA and CDR2 SQIVND (reference sequence). The CDR3 reads CASSSGLPQNSRGELFF. In DNA form, the CDR3 reads TGTGCCAGTAGTTCGGGACTGCCACAGAATTCGCGAGGGGAGCTGTTTTTT.

The genes are TRBV2 and TRBJ2-1; 7 positions agree with TRBD1. The CDR3 runs 13 residues. V trimming: 10 bases; J trimming: 3 bases; junction bases outside the gene matches: 6. CDR1 and CDR2 from the germline V gene are SNHLY and FYNNEI. The CDR3: CATRTGHYNEQFF. The CDR3 DNA follows: TGTGCCACCCGGACAGGCCACTACAATGAGCAGTTCTTC.

The rearrangement joins TRBV10-3 to TRBJ1-3, with D perhaps matching TRBD1 (5 bases). CDR1 and CDR2 (germline): ENHRY, SYGVKD. The CDR3 contains 15 residues. The V end was cut by 5 bases, the J end by 4 bases, with 15 bases between. DNA of the CDR3: TGTGCCATCAGTCCCACCGGGACCCAAGGAAACACCATATATTTT. It specifies CAISPTGTQGNTIYF.

This clone was seen only once. The genes are TRBV7-2 and TRBJ1-4; 7 positions match TRBD1. Germline CDR1 reads SGHTA; CDR2 reads FQGNSA. V trimming: 2 bases; J trimming: 10 bases; junction bases outside the gene matches: 7. This CDR3 comprises 14 residues. CDR3 region: CASSLMAGGGKLFF. The CDR3 DNA sequence: TGTGCCAGCAGCTTAATGGCAGGGGGGGGAAAACTGTTTTTT.

The chain employs TRBV29-1 and TRBJ2-5; perhaps TRBD1 as D (6 bases). CDR3 length: 13 residues. Germline-derived CDR1 and CDR2 are SQVTM and ANQGSEA. V was clipped by 4 bases and J by 9 bases, with 18 bases between them. CDR3 sequence: CSVAGVVTGSQYF. The DNA for the CDR3 is TGCAGCGTTGCAGGTGTTGTGACAGGTTCCCAGTACTTC.

V is TRBV19 and J is TRBJ2-7, with TRBD2 identical over 12 bases. The germline gives CDR1 LNHDA, CDR2 SQIVND (reference sequence). The CDR3 consists of 16 residues. Trimming removed 6 bases from V and 6 bases from J; junction bases left unmatched: 12. The DNA for the CDR3 is TGTGCCAGTAGGGGGAGGACTAGCGGGGTTTGGGGCGAGCAGTACTTC. This codes for CASRGRTSGVWGEQYF.